This T cell receptor beta chain was identified during a study of T-cell reconstitution after alpha-beta-depleted transplantation in children (dated by TCRdb to about 2016). General notes on the study: Using TCR repertoire profiling, the study quantitatively followed how T-cell immune reconstitution unfolded in children after TCRalphabeta/CD19-depleted allogeneic hematopoietic cell transplantation.

With regard to this clonotype: It has no known antigen specificity. No much larger clonotype is one base removed from it; base qualities were not supplied.

The library was made by PCR. The data were produced on an Illumina HiSeq 2500. To normalize quantification of the TCRbeta repertoire, the TCR libraries were built with molecular barcoding that relied on unique molecular identifiers. The public sequencing data were trimmed at Q25 with fastp and processed into clonotypes with MiXCR by TCRdb, which kept only in-frame beta chains. Rows matching on CDR3 protein sequence are summarized as one entry with the most common DNA and genes. This sample is represented by about 690,000 distinct CDR3 sequences; approximately 15% of them were singletons. The ten largest clonotypes hold approximately 1.1% of the sample. V lost 7 bases and J lost 6 bases; the stretch between them is 18 bases long. Spanning cysteine to phenylalanine, the CDR3 consists of 14 amino acids. CDR3 DNA is the only sequence kept; it has 42 bases, read in frame from the first base.

In this chain, TRBV12-3 or TRBV12-4 is recombined with TRBJ1-2; there is no confident call for the D gene. This receptor was identified in a human donor who donated a stem cell graft to a child with acute myeloid leukemia. The material was PBMCs from the stem cell graft donor, obtained from the stem cell graft. The CDR3 corresponds to CASTPLWGSDGYTF. The sequenced DNA: TGTGCCAGCACTCCCCTTTGGGGAAGTGATGGCTACACCTTC.